The 17 T cell receptor beta chains listed next were all sequenced from one sample in a study of human T cells and chemical hapten exposure. The time point is: pre-sensitization, week 0. As to treatment: therapeutic diphenylcyclopropenone sensitization with weekly scalp DPC. TCRdb fed the RACE reads into MiXCR, producing one record per CDR3 protein. In the table there are some 400,000 distinct CDR3 sequences, around 5.5% of which are singletons. The sample in question was whole blood, obtained in connection with sensitization to the hapten diphenylcyclopropenone (DPC). The receptors were sampled from a woman in her fifties or sixties with alopecia areata. Some clones in this sample may be carry-over from other donors' samples.

This clonotype has a handful of counts. The chain carries TRBV20-1 and TRBJ1-5; D may be TRBD1 (5 bases). Germline V CDR1 and CDR2: DFQATT, SNEGSKA (reference sequence). V lost 6 bases and J 0 bases, leaving 12 bases between the germline ends. This CDR3 contains 14 residues. The CDR3 loop is CSASGLPSNQPQHF. CDR3 nucleotide sequence: TGCAGTGCCTCGGGACTACCTAGCAATCAGCCCCAGCATTTT.

This clonotype was seen many times. The V call is TRBV5-5, the J call TRBJ2-1; 8 nucleotides line up with TRBD2. V lost 5 bases, J lost 6 bases, and 13 bases stayed unmatched. Germline CDR1 SGHKS, CDR2 YYEKEE (reference sequence). This CDR3 contains 16 residues. The CDR3 reads CASRSAGTRDFNEQFF. The DNA for the CDR3 is TGTGCCAGCAGGTCCGCAGGGACTAGGGATTTCAATGAGCAGTTCTTC.

This clonotype appeared many times. The chain is built from TRBV29-1 and TRBJ1-1; D is unresolved. This CDR3 comprises 11 residues. Trimming stripped 7 bases from V and 5 bases from J, with 11 bases between. Germline V gene lookup returns CDR1 SQVTM and CDR2 ANQGSEA. The DNA of the CDR3 is TGCAGCGGACTTTTTGGGACTGAAGCTTTCTTT. Translation gives CSGLFGTEAFF. Full variable domain (remainder filled in from reference TRBV29-1 and TRBJ1-1): SAVISQKPSRDICQRGTSLTIQCQVDSQVTMMFWYRQQPGQSLTLIATANQGSEATYESGFVIDKFPISRPNLTFSTLTVSNMSPEDSSIYLCSGLFGTEAFFGQGTRLTVV.

Many counts were recorded for this clonotype. This chain links TRBV11-2 with TRBJ2-2; 11 bases are shared with TRBD2. CDR3 size: 19 residues. V was clipped by 11 bases and J by 3 bases; unmatched bases: 20. Looked up from germline, CDR1 is SGHAT and CDR2 is FQNNGV. Here the CDR3 reads CASVPSLLAGVPDTGELFF. CDR3 bases: TGTGCCTCAGTCCCCTCCTTACTAGCGGGAGTCCCGGACACCGGGGAGCTGTTTTTT.

The table lists this clonotype with a few counts. V and J are TRBV12-5 and TRBJ2-1, with TRBD2 identical over 9 bases. CDR3 size: 17 residues. CDR1 and CDR2 (germline): LGHNT, FRNRAP. Unmatched junction bases numbered 8, after V lost 1 base and J lost 4 bases. CDR3 region: CASGLAKTSGQYNEQFF. In DNA, the CDR3 is TGTGCTAGTGGTTTGGCCAAAACTAGCGGGCAGTACAATGAGCAGTTCTTC.

This clonotype was seen many times. This chain uses TRBV28 with TRBJ2-3; D perhaps matches TRBD2 (6 bases). Germline CDR1 and CDR2: MDHEN and SYDVKM. V dropped 3 bases and J dropped 2 bases, with 12 bases sitting between them. The CDR3 consists of 15 residues. The CDR3 DNA reads as TGTGCCAGCAGTTTCCCGGGAGATTCCACAGATACGCAGTATTTT. Protein: CASSFPGDSTDTQYF.

The sample holds a few counts of this clonotype. CDR3 sequence: CASREPGVNYGYTF. CDR3 bases: TGTGCCAGCAGAGAACCGGGGGTTAACTATGGCTACACCTTC. The chain employs TRBV6-5 and TRBJ1-2, with TRBD1 as a possible D gene (5 bases). Germline V CDR1 and CDR2: MNHEY, SVGAGI. V lost 6 bases and J lost 1, with 12 bases in between. This CDR3 has 14 residues.

Many counts were recorded for this clonotype. The chain links TRBV7-9 to TRBJ1-1; D might be TRBD1 (6 bases). Trimming removed 5 bases at V and 9 bases at J, with 22 bases between. Germline V gene lookup returns CDR1 SEHNR and CDR2 FQNEAQ (reference sequence). This CDR3 comprises 15 residues. The CDR3 spells CASSPTRGRPLKAFF. In DNA form, the CDR3 reads TGTGCCAGCAGCCCAACCAGGGGTAGGCCCCTGAAAGCTTTCTTT.

The sample holds many counts of this clonotype. The V and J genes are TRBV9 and TRBJ2-5; the D gene could be TRBD1 or TRBD2 (5 bases each). Germline loops: CDR1 SGDLS, CDR2 YYNGEE. Trimming cost V 3 bases and J 1 base, with 7 bases left between them. There are 13 residues in the CDR3. The CDR3 DNA follows: TGTGCCAGCAGCGGGGGGATCCAAGAGACCCAGTACTTC. Translating gives CASSGGIQETQYF.

This clonotype was seen repeatedly, ten times or more. One junction end does not reproduce the germline sequence, and a read error may be involved. The V gene is TRBV6-5, the J gene TRBJ1-4; 10 bases are a match to TRBD1. The V gene's germline CDR1 is MNHEY and CDR2 SVGAGI. The CDR3 length is 14 residues. CDR3 region: CASSSDRGNGKLFF. CDR3 bases: TGTGCCAGCAGCTCGGACAGGGGGAATGGAAAACTGTTTTTT.

The sample holds a few counts of this clonotype. The rearrangement links TRBV27 to TRBJ1-3; D not certain. The CDR3 totals 13 residues. From germline, CDR1 is MNHEY and CDR2 SMNVEV (reference sequence). The V gene lost 3 bases and the J gene lost 0 bases, with 3 bases spanning the gap. The CDR3 DNA follows: TGTGCCAGCAGTTTTCGCTCTGGAAACACCATATATTTT. It translates to CASSFRSGNTIYF.

V usage is TRBV30 and J usage is TRBJ1-6; 7 nucleotides line up with TRBD1. Losses at the gene ends were 5 bases for V and 8 bases for J; bases not matched to a gene: 12. CDR1 GTSNPN and CDR2 SVGIG come from the germline V gene (reference sequence). CDR3 size: 15 residues. This chain's CDR3 is CAWPIRGIVDSPLHF. The CDR3 DNA reads TGTGCCTGGCCCATCAGGGGGATTGTGGATTCACCCCTCCACTTT.

This clonotype has a handful of counts. V is TRBV6-4 and J is TRBJ2-7; 7 bases line up with TRBD2. From germline, CDR1 is MRHNA and CDR2 SNTAGT. This CDR3 spans 15 amino acids. With V trimmed by 1 base and J by 3 bases, 6 bases remained unmatched. The DNA for the CDR3 is TGTGCCAGCAGTGACTGGACTAGACCCTACTACGAGCAGTACTTC. This sequence encodes CASSDWTRPYYEQYF.

A note on this clonotype: At one of its ends the junction is not consistent with the germline gene, which may arise from a read error. The V call is TRBV4-1, the J call TRBJ1-2, with 8 bases lining up with TRBD1. Looked up from germline, CDR1 is MGHRA and CDR2 is YSYEKL. The CDR3 is 15 residues long. CDR3 sequence reads: CAGSPGQGVGYGYTF. DNA of the CDR3: TGCGCCGGCAGCCCCGGACAGGGAGTGGGCTATGGCTACACCTTC.

The chain joins TRBV11-2 to TRBJ2-3; 11 nucleotides agree with TRBD2. CDR1 is SGHAT, CDR2 FQNNGV, per germline. The CDR3 has 15 amino acids. V shed 7 bases and J 2 bases; nucleotides not matched to a gene: 5. The CDR3 loop is CASTHSGRVTDTQYF. CDR3 in DNA: TGTGCCAGCACACATAGCGGGAGGGTCACAGATACGCAGTATTTT.

J is TRBJ2-3 and V is TRBV27, with 9 positions matching TRBD2. The junction had 14 bases not matched to a gene; V was cut back by 5 bases and J by 5 bases. CDR3 length: 17 amino acids. Germline CDR1 is MNHEY and CDR2 is SMNVEV (reference sequence). CDR3 sequence: CASSLYPNLAGKDTQYF. The DNA of the CDR3 is TGTGCCAGCAGTCTTTACCCCAACCTAGCGGGAAAAGATACGCAGTATTTT.

The J gene is TRBJ2-2, the V gene TRBV27; D not certain. There are 16 residues in the CDR3. Germline-derived CDR1 and CDR2 are MNHEY and SMNVEV (reference sequence). V was pared by 7 bases and J by 1 base, with 16 bases between. As DNA, the CDR3 is TGTGCCAGCATCCCTGTATATAGGGAGAACACCGGGGAGCTGTTTTTT. This sequence encodes CASIPVYRENTGELFF.